Each of the 4 T cell receptor beta chains below was sequenced from the same sample in a study of Ad26.COV2.S vaccination and SARS-CoV-2 variants. Using immunoSEQ multiplex PCR, the repertoire was profiled, and TCRdb retains in-frame clones only, with some absent. In the table there are about 390,000 clones, approximately 91% of which are singletons. Treatment noted: around 19 received Ad26.COV2.S at low or high dose, single or two shots; 5 received placebo; per-sample allocation not given. Samples analyzed were those drawn on day 63 after the first vaccine or placebo injection. Sequences were derived from peripheral blood, sampled in a trial of Ad26.COV2.S vaccine versus placebo. All receptors come from a person between 18 and 59 years old who received the Ad26.COV2.S COVID-19 vaccine or a placebo.

This clone was seen a single time. Other DNA sequences in this specimen translate into the identical CDR3. The chain uses TRBV7-2 and TRBJ1-1; D gene ambiguous. V shed 1 base and J shed 1 base, with 4 bases lying between them. This CDR3 region has 13 residues. CDR1 and CDR2 from the germline V gene are SGHTA and FQGNSA. The CDR3 coding sequence is TGTGCCAGCAGCTTAGTCACGAACACTGAAGCTTTCTTT. Its protein is CASSLVTNTEAFF.

The gene calls are TRBV12-3 or TRBV12-4 and TRBJ2-5, with D tentatively TRBD2 (5 bases). This CDR3 contains 13 residues. V was pared by 1 base and J by 5 bases, with 8 bases between. The CDR3 nucleotides are TGTGCCAGCAGTTTAGATCGGAGGGAGACCCAGTACTTC. Its translation is CASSLDRRETQYF.

This chain uses TRBV6-5 with TRBJ2-3; 8 positions match TRBD1. CDR1 and CDR2 (germline): MNHEY, SVGAGI. The junction had 8 bases not matched to a gene; V was cut back by 7 bases and J by 2 bases. CDR3 size: 15 residues. CDR3 in amino acids: CASTSTGEDTDTQYF. For the CDR3, the DNA is TGTGCCAGCACTTCGACAGGGGAGGACACAGATACGCAGTATTTT.

The V and J genes are TRBV11-2 and TRBJ1-3, with D possibly TRBD1 on 6 matching bases. The CDR3 loop spans 17 amino acids. The V end was cut by 4 bases, the J end by 5 bases, with 21 bases between. Germline CDR1 reads SGHAT; CDR2 reads FQNNGV. Here the CDR3 reads CASSSVEGGRRRNTIYF. The CDR3 nucleotides are TGTGCCAGCAGCTCGGTCGAGGGGGGCAGGAGAAGAAACACCATATATTTT.